Below, 7 T cell receptor beta chains from the same sample are listed, as sequenced in a study of response to subunit inactivated influenza vaccine. Each CDR3 protein is one row after TCRdb ran MiXCR on the RT-PCR reads. The table records fewer than 800,000 distinct CDR3 sequences, about 15% of them present only once. Sequencing used PBMCs from blood, obtained less than 13 days after vaccination. The origin of the receptors is a man over 45 who received an inactivated influenza vaccine.

There are many counts of this clonotype. The CDR3 sequence: CASSSLTAEQFF. The CDR3 region has the DNA TGCGCCAGCAGCTCCCTTACGGCCGAGCAGTTCTTC. V and J are TRBV5-1 and TRBJ2-1; D not certain. Looked up from germline, CDR1 is SGHRS and CDR2 is YFSETQ. CDR3 length: 12 amino acids. With 3 bases removed from V and 10 bases from J, the gap between germline ends came to 11 bases.

This clonotype was picked up many times. The J gene is TRBJ2-7, the V gene TRBV29-1, with D unresolved. From germline, CDR1 is SQVTM and CDR2 ANQGSEA. The CDR3 totals 13 residues. V dropped 4 bases and J dropped 3 bases, with 13 bases sitting between them. CDR3 sequence: CSVGAKGGYEQYF. DNA of the CDR3: TGCAGCGTTGGGGCCAAGGGTGGCTACGAGCAGTACTTC.

The chain links TRBV7-2 to TRBJ1-1; D unresolved. This CDR3 has 13 amino acids. Trimming pared 5 bases from V and 4 bases from J, leaving 11 bases between. Germline CDR1 SGHTA, CDR2 FQGNSA. CDR3 protein: CASSPSRGTEAFF. The CDR3 DNA follows: TGTGCCAGCAGCCCATCCCGTGGCACTGAAGCTTTCTTT. Full variable domain (rest looked up from reference TRBV7-2 and TRBJ1-1): GAGVSQSPSNKVTEKGKDVELRCDPISGHTALYWYRQSLGQGLEFLIYFQGNSAPDKSGLPSDRFSAERTGGSVSTLTIQRTQQEDSAVYLCASSPSRGTEAFFGQGTRLTVV.

This clonotype was observed a few times. This chain connects TRBV19 to TRBJ2-7, with 12 bases matching TRBD2. The ends lost 6 bases at V and 1 base at J; junction bases unmatched: 7. This CDR3 has 16 residues. CDR1 and CDR2 from the germline V gene are LNHDA and SQIVND (reference sequence). The CDR3 sequence is CASSEMGTSGSYEQYF. The CDR3, as DNA: TGTGCCAGTAGCGAAATGGGGACTAGCGGGTCCTACGAGCAGTACTTC.

This clonotype appeared many times. V gene TRBV7-2 combines with J gene TRBJ2-7; 9 bases are shared with TRBD2. Germline trimming cut 1 base from V and 1 base from J; bases unmatched to any gene: 2. This CDR3 has 15 residues. CDR1 and CDR2 (germline): SGHTA, FQGNSA. The CDR3 protein is CASSLVSGGSYEQYF. Written as DNA, the CDR3 is TGTGCCAGCAGCTTAGTTAGCGGGGGATCCTACGAGCAGTACTTC.

The chain joins TRBV27 to TRBJ2-4, with D perhaps given as TRBD1 or TRBD2 (5 bases each). This CDR3 has 13 residues. Germline assignment: CDR1 MNHEY and CDR2 SMNVEV (reference sequence). The V gene lost 10 bases and the J gene lost 7 bases, with 17 bases spanning the gap. The CDR3 here is CATFEPGPNIQYF. The CDR3 coding sequence is TGTGCCACCTTCGAACCGGGACCGAACATTCAGTACTTC.

This clonotype has more than one count but fewer than ten. V and J are TRBV20-1 and TRBJ2-7; 10 positions match TRBD2. V shed 6 bases, J shed 4 bases, and the junction held 18 bases outside the gene matches. CDR1 and CDR2 from the germline V gene are DFQATT and SNEGSKA (reference sequence). This CDR3 is built from 17 residues. CDR3 protein: CSAGGSGRASSDYEQYF. As DNA, the CDR3 is TGCAGTGCAGGGGGAAGCGGGAGGGCCTCCTCGGATTACGAGCAGTACTTC.